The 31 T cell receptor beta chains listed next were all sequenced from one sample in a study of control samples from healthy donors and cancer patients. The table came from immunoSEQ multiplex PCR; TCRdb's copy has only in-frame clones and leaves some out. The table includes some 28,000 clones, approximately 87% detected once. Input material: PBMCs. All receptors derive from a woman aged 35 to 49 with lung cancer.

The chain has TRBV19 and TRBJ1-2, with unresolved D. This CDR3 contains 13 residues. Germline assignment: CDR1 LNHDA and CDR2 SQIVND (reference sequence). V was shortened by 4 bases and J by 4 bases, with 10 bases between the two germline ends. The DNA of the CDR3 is TGTGCCAGTAGTAATAGACCGGCCTATGGCTACACCTTC. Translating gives CASSNRPAYGYTF.

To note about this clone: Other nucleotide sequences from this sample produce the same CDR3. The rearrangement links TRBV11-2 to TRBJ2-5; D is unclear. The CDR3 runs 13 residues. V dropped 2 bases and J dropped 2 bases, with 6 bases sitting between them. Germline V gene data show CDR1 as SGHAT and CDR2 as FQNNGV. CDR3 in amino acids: CASSLNSQETQYF. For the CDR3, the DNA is TGTGCCAGCAGCTTAAACAGTCAAGAGACCCAGTACTTC.

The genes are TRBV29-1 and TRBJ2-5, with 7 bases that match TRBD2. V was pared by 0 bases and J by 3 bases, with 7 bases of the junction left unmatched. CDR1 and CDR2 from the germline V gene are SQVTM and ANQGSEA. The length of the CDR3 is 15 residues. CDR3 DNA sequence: TGCAGCGTTGAAGATGCACGGGGAGGGGAAGAGACCCAGTACTTC. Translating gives CSVEDARGGEETQYF.

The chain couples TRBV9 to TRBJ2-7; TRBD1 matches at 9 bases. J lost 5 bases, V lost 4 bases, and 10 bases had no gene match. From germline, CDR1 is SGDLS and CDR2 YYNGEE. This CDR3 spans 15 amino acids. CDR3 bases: TGTGCCAGCAGCTCCATCGACAGGGGGTTCCACGAGCAGTACTTC. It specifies CASSSIDRGFHEQYF.

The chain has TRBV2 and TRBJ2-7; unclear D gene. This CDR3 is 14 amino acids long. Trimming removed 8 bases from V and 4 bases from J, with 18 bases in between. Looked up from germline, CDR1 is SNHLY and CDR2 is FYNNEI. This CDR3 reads CASALPGASYEQYF. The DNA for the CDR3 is TGTGCCAGCGCCTTACCGGGCGCGAGTTACGAGCAGTACTTC.

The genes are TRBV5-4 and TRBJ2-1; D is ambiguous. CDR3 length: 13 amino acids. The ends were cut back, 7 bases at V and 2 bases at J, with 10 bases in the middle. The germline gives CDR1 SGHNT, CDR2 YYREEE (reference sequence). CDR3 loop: CASRPFPYNEQFF. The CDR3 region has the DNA TGTGCCAGCCGGCCTTTTCCCTACAATGAGCAGTTCTTC.

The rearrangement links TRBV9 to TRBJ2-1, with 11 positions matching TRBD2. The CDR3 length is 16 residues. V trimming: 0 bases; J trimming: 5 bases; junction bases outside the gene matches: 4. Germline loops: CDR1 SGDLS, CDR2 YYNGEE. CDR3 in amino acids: CASSVGLAGKHNEQFF. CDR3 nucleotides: TGTGCCAGCAGCGTAGGACTAGCGGGGAAACACAATGAGCAGTTCTTC.

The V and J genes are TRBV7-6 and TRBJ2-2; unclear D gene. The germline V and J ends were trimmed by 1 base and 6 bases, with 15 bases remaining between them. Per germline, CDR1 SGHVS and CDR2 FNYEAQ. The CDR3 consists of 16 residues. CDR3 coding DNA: TGTGCCAGCAGCTTAGTGTGGGTCCCACCACCCGGGGAGCTGTTTTTT. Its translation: CASSLVWVPPPGELFF. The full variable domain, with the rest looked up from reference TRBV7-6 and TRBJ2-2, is GAGVSQSPRYKVTKRGQDVALRCDPISGHVSLYWYRQALGQGPEFLTYFNYEAQQDKSGLPNDRFSAERPEGSISTLTIQRTEQRDSAMYRCASSLVWVPPPGELFFGEGSRLTVL.

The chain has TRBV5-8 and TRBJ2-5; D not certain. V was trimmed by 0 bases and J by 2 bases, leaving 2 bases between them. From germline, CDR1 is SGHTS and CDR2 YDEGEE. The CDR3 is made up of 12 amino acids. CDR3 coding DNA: TGTGCCAGCAGCTTGGTACAAGAGACCCAGTACTTC. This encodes CASSLVQETQYF. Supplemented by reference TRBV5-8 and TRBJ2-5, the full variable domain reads EAGVTQSPTHLIKTRGQQATLRCSPISGHTSVYWYQQALGLGLQFLLWYDEGEERNRGNFPPRFSGRQFPNYSSELNVNALELEDSALYLCASSLVQETQYFGPGTRLLVL.

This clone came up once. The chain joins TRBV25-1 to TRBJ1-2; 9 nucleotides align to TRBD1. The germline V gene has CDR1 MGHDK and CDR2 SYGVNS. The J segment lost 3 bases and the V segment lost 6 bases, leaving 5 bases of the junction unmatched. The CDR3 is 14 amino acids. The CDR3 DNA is TGTGCCAGCAGCACAGGGGGCACGGACTATGGCTACACCTTC. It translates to CASSTGGTDYGYTF.

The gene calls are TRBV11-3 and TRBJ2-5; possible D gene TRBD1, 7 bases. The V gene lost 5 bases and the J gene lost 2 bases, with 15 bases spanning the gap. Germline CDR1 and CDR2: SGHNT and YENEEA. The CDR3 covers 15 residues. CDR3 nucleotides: TGTGCCAGCAGCGCGATCAGGGGGAGGCAAGAGACCCAGTACTTC. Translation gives CASSAIRGRQETQYF.

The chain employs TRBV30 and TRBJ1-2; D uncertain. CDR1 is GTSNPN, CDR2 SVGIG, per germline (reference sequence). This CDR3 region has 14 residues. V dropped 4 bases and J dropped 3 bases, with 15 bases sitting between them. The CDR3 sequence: CAWIRVGGDYGYTF. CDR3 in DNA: TGTGCCTGGATAAGGGTCGGTGGGGACTATGGCTACACCTTC.

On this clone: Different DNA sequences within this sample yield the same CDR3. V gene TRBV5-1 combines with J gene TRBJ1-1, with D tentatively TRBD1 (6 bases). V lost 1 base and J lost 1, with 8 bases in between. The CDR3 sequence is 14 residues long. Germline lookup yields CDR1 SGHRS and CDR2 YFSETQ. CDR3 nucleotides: TGCGCCAGCAGCTTGCCGGGACAGAACACTGAAGCTTTCTTT. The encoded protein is CASSLPGQNTEAFF.

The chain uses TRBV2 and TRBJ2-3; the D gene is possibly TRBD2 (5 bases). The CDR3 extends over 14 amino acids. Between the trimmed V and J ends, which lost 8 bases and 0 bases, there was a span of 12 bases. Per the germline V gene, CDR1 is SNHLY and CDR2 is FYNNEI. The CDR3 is CASVSRTSTDTQYF. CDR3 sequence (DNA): TGTGCCAGCGTAAGTAGGACTAGCACAGATACGCAGTATTTT.

The CDR3 protein is CASSRTATNEKLFF. The CDR3 DNA reads as TGCGCCAGCAGCCGAACAGCGACTAATGAAAAACTGTTTTTT. The rearrangement joins TRBV5-1 to TRBJ1-4; no firm D call. Germline lookup yields CDR1 SGHRS and CDR2 YFSETQ. The CDR3 contains 14 residues. The V end lost 4 bases, the J end lost 2 bases, and 9 bases lay between the germline ends.

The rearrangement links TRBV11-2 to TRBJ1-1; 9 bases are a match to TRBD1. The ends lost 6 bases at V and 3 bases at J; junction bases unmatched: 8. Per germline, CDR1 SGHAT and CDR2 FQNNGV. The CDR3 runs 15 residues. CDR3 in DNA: TGTGCCAGCAGTCGGACAGGGGCAGGTTACACTGAAGCTTTCTTT. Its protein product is CASSRTGAGYTEAFF.

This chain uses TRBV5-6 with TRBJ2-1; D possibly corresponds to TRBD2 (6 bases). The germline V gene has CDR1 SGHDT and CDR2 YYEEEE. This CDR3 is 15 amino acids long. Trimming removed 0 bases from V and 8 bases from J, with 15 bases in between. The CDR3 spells CASSLGRGWGDEQFF. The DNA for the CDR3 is TGTGCCAGCAGCTTGGGGCGGGGCTGGGGCGATGAGCAGTTCTTC.

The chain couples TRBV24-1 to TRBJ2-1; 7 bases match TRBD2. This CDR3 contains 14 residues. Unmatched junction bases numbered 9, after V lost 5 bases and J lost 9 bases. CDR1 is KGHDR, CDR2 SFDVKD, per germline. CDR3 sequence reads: CATSGWGGSVEQFF. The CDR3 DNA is TGTGCCACCAGTGGTTGGGGGGGGTCGGTTGAGCAGTTCTTC.

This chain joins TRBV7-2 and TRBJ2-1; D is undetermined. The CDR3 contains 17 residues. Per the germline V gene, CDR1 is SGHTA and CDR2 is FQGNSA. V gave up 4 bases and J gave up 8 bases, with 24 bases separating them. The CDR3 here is CASSSPLVPSPADEQFF. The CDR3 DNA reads TGTGCCAGCAGCTCGCCCCTCGTTCCGTCGCCAGCAGATGAGCAGTTCTTC.

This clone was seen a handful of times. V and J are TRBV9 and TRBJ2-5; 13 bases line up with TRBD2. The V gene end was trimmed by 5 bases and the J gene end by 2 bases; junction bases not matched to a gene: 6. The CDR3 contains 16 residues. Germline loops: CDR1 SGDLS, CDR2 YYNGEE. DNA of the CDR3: TGTGCCAGCAGTCCGGGACTAGCGGGGAAACAAGAGACCCAGTACTTC. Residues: CASSPGLAGKQETQYF.

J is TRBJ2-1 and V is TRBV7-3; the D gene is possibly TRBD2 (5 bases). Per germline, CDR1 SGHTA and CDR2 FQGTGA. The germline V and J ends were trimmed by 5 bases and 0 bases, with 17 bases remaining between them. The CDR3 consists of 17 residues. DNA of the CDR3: TGTGCCAGCAGCGTACTAAGCGGCTACGGCTCCTACAATGAGCAGTTCTTC. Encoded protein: CASSVLSGYGSYNEQFF. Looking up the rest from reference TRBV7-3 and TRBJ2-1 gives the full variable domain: GAGVSQTPSNKVTEKGKYVELRCDPISGHTALYWYRQSLGQGPEFLIYFQGTGAADDSGLPNDRFFAVRPEGSVSTLKIQRTERGDSAVYLCASSVLSGYGSYNEQFFGPGTRLTVL.

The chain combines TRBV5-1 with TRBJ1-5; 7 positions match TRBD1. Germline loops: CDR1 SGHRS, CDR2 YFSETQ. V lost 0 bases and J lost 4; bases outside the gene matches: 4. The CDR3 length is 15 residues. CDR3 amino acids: CASSLGTGPNQPQHF. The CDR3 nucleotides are TGCGCCAGCAGCTTGGGGACAGGCCCTAATCAGCCCCAGCATTTT.

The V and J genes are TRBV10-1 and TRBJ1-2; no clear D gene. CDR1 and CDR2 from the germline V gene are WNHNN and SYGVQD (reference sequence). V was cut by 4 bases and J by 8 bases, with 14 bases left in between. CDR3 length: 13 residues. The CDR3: CASSGNRRSGYTF. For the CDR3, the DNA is TGCGCCAGCAGTGGGAACCGGCGATCCGGCTACACCTTC.

This chain's CDR3 is CASSYNRGQVVEAGNTIYF. CDR3 nucleotides: TGTGCCAGCAGCTACAACAGGGGGCAAGTGGTAGAAGCTGGAAACACCATATATTTT. The V call is TRBV5-8, the J call TRBJ1-3, with TRBD1 identical over 9 bases. The CDR3 spans 19 residues. V trimming: 3 bases; J trimming: 2 bases; junction bases outside the gene matches: 15. The germline CDR1 and CDR2 sequences are SGHTS and YDEGEE.

The CDR3 coding sequence is TGTGCCAGCAGCGCCCCAGGGTTTATCTACGAGCAGTACTTC. This translates into CASSAPGFIYEQYF. V and J are TRBV6-5 and TRBJ2-7; D is perhaps TRBD1 (5 bases). V shed 6 bases and J shed 3 bases, with 15 bases lying between them. Germline V gene lookup returns CDR1 MNHEY and CDR2 SVGAGI. The CDR3 has 14 amino acids.

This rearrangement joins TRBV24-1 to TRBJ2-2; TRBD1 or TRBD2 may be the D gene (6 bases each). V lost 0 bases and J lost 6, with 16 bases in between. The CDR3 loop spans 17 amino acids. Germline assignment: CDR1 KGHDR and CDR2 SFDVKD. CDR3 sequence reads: CATSDLVRGGGPGELFF. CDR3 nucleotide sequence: TGTGCCACCAGTGATTTGGTCAGAGGAGGGGGACCCGGGGAGCTGTTTTTT.

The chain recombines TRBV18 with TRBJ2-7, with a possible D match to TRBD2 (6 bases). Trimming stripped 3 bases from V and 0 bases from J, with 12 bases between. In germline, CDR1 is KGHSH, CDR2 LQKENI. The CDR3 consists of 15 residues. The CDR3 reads CASSPRDASSYEQYF. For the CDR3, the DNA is TGTGCCAGCTCACCGCGGGACGCAAGCTCCTACGAGCAGTACTTC.

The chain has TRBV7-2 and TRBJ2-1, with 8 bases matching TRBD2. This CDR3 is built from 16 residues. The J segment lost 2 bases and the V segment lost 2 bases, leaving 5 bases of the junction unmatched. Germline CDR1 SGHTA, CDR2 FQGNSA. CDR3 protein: CASSLPGRGAYNEQFF. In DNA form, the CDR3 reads TGTGCCAGCAGCTTACCGGGGCGGGGGGCCTACAATGAGCAGTTCTTC.

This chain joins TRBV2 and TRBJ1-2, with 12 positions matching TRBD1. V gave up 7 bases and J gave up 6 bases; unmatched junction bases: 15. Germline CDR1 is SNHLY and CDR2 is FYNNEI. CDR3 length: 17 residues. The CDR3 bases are TGTGCCAGCACCAGAAGGGTTTTGGGACAGGGGGCGGATGGCTACACCTTC. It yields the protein CASTRRVLGQGADGYTF.

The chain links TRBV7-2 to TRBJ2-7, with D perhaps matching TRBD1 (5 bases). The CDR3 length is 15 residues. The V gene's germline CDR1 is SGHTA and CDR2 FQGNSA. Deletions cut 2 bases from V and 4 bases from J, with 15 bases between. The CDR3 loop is CASSLRAGSFYEQYF. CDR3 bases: TGTGCCAGCAGCTTACGGGCAGGGTCCTTTTACGAGCAGTACTTC.

CDR3: CSVGVTQNTEAFF. The CDR3 bases are TGCAGCGTTGGGGTAACGCAGAACACTGAAGCTTTCTTT. The gene calls are TRBV29-1 and TRBJ1-1; no clear D. V was shortened by 4 bases and J by 1 base, with 10 bases between the two germline ends. CDR1 and CDR2 (germline): SQVTM, ANQGSEA. This CDR3 contains 13 residues.